This entry lists 29 T cell receptor beta chains sequenced from one sample in a study of T cell responses to AZD1222 COVID-19 vaccine. Profiling relied on immunoSEQ multiplex PCR, and the TCRdb table lists in-frame clones only, not all of them. The repertoire has approximately 120,000 clones, 88% of them found once; the top ten carry roughly 4.5%. The input for sequencing was peripheral blood, taken on day 0 of AZD1222 vaccination. The receptor source for this set is an adult in good health.

The gene calls are TRBV7-9 and TRBJ1-1, with D uncertain. The V gene's germline CDR1 is SEHNR and CDR2 FQNEAQ (reference sequence). The CDR3 covers 14 residues. V lost 3 bases, J lost 1 base, and 9 bases lay in between. The CDR3 bases are TGTGCCAGCAGCTTGAGGACGGGGAACACTGAAGCTTTCTTT. Its translation: CASSLRTGNTEAFF.

The chain uses TRBV19 and TRBJ1-4; D is ambiguous. V lost 6 bases and J lost 0, with 8 bases in between. Germline CDR1 LNHDA, CDR2 SQIVND (reference sequence). The CDR3 consists of 14 residues. CDR3 DNA sequence: TGTGCCAGTAGATCGGGGTCAACTAATGAAAAACTGTTTTTT. Its translation: CASRSGSTNEKLFF.

This clone was counted a single time. The chain has TRBV6-6 and TRBJ1-5; TRBD1 aligns across 7 bases. The CDR3 has 13 amino acids. Germline assignment: CDR1 MNHNY and CDR2 SVGAGI (reference sequence). The V and J ends lost 5 bases and 3 bases, in that order; junction bases with no gene match: 1. The CDR3 sequence is CASSGQDNQPQHF. The CDR3 coding sequence is TGTGCCAGCAGTGGACAGGACAATCAGCCCCAGCATTTT.

This chain joins TRBV6-1 and TRBJ2-2; 7 bases agree with TRBD2. Per germline, CDR1 MNHNS and CDR2 SASEGT. V lost 0 bases to trimming and J lost 9 bases; unmatched junction nucleotides: 10. This CDR3 spans 16 amino acids. The CDR3 loop is CASSEAGGTGTRELFF. CDR3 sequence (DNA): TGTGCCAGCAGTGAAGCCGGGGGGACCGGGACCCGGGAGCTGTTTTTT.

This chain connects TRBV27 to TRBJ1-4; 7 nucleotides line up with TRBD1. V shed 7 bases, J shed 1 base, and the junction held 6 bases outside the gene matches. In germline, CDR1 is MNHEY, CDR2 SMNVEV (reference sequence). This CDR3 is 15 amino acids long. CDR3 bases: TGTGCCAGCACCCCCCGACAGGGAACTAATGAAAAACTGTTTTTT. It translates to CASTPRQGTNEKLFF.

The CDR3 DNA reads as TGTGCCATCAGTGAGTCCCTACAAGGCCATCGGTTCTTC. This encodes CAISESLQGHRFF. The chain employs TRBV10-3 and TRBJ2-1, with D hard to call. CDR3 length: 13 residues. Trimming took off 0 bases at V and 15 bases at J, with 15 bases between the two ends. The germline V gene has CDR1 ENHRY and CDR2 SYGVKD.

The chain carries TRBV5-6 and TRBJ2-1; D possibly corresponds to TRBD2 (6 bases). Germline assignment: CDR1 SGHDT and CDR2 YYEEEE. Trimming left V 0 bases short and J 2 bases short, with 9 bases between. The CDR3 length is 15 residues. CDR3 protein: CASSLGRDAYNEQFF. The CDR3 DNA reads TGTGCCAGCAGCTTGGGGCGGGACGCCTACAATGAGCAGTTCTTC.

The chain is built from TRBV14 and TRBJ1-6, with 8 bases identical to TRBD1. V was pared by 3 bases and J by 10 bases, with 5 bases of the junction left unmatched. Looked up from germline, CDR1 is SGHDN and CDR2 is FVKESK. The CDR3 covers 14 residues. The CDR3 region is CASSHWTGSSPLHF. The CDR3 bases are TGTGCCAGCAGCCATTGGACAGGGTCCTCACCCCTCCACTTT.

The J gene is TRBJ2-7, the V gene TRBV9, with D possibly called TRBD1 or TRBD2 (5 bases each). The CDR3 has 11 residues. Trimming took 3 bases from V and 7 from J, leaving 8 bases between them. Germline V gene data show CDR1 as SGDLS and CDR2 as YYNGEE. The CDR3 spells CASSGEGEQYF. In DNA form, the CDR3 reads TGTGCCAGCAGCGGCGAGGGGGAGCAGTACTTC.

The J gene is TRBJ2-7, the V gene TRBV12-3 or TRBV12-4; 9 bases line up with TRBD1. V lost 6 bases and J lost 7; bases outside the gene matches: 7. This CDR3 is built from 13 residues. The CDR3, as DNA: TGTGCCAGCAGCCGGACAGGGGTGTGGGAGCAGTACTTC. This encodes CASSRTGVWEQYF.

The V call is TRBV4-1, the J call TRBJ2-6, with D perhaps TRBD1 or TRBD2 (6 bases each). From germline, CDR1 is MGHRA and CDR2 YSYEKL. CDR3 size: 18 residues. With 2 bases removed from V and 3 bases from J, the gap between germline ends came to 17 bases. CDR3 sequence: CASSQRPGEEGGANVLTF. The CDR3 DNA is TGCGCCAGCAGCCAACGGCCAGGGGAGGAGGGTGGGGCCAACGTCCTGACTTTC.

This chain connects TRBV5-1 to TRBJ1-3, with D maybe TRBD1 (5 bases). The CDR3 runs to 17 residues. V was pared by 4 bases and J by 2 bases, with 19 bases between. Per the germline V gene, CDR1 is SGHRS and CDR2 is YFSETQ. CDR3 sequence: CASSPAGAMRTGNTIYF. For the CDR3, the DNA is TGCGCCAGCAGCCCTGCCGGGGCCATGAGGACTGGAAACACCATATATTTT.

The V call is TRBV15, the J call TRBJ1-2; unclear D gene. Trimming removed 3 bases at V and 2 bases at J, with 16 bases between. CDR1 LNHNV and CDR2 YYDKDF come from the germline V gene (reference sequence). This CDR3 comprises 16 residues. The CDR3 here is CATSREGRTDNYGYTF. The DNA for the CDR3 is TGTGCCACCAGCAGGGAGGGAAGGACCGACAACTATGGCTACACCTTC.

This clone was observed a single time. This sample includes further DNA sequences coding for the same CDR3. The CDR3 sequence: CASSLGGGNEKLFF. CDR3 DNA: TGTGCCAGCAGTTTAGGAGGGGGGAATGAAAAACTGTTTTTT. The chain recombines TRBV27 with TRBJ1-4; weak D call: TRBD1 (6 bases). The CDR3 extends over 14 amino acids. V gave up 2 bases and J gave up 5 bases, with 9 bases separating them. Germline CDR1 MNHEY, CDR2 SMNVEV (reference sequence).

The sample holds a few counts of this clone. The junction departs from the called germline gene at one end, perhaps through a read error. V and J are TRBV7-3 and TRBJ1-1; D unresolved. CDR3 length equals 15 residues. The germline V gene has CDR1 SGHTA and CDR2 FQGTGA. DNA of the CDR3: TGTGCCAGCAGCCTAACCGGGAACATGAACACTGAAGCTTTCTTT. Translating gives CASSLTGNMNTEAFF.

The chain joins TRBV12-3 or TRBV12-4 to TRBJ1-2; D gene uncertain. Trimming removed 7 bases from V and 0 bases from J, with 9 bases in between. The CDR3 length is 13 residues. CDR3 in DNA: TGTGCCAGCACCATCCCGGCTAACTATGGCTACACCTTC. Its translation: CASTIPANYGYTF.

The J gene is TRBJ1-4, the V gene TRBV6-2 or TRBV6-3; 7 positions match TRBD1. Trimming at V came to 4 bases and at J to 7 bases, leaving 6 bases not matched to a gene. The CDR3 is made up of 14 amino acids. Per germline, CDR1 MNHEY and CDR2 SVGEGT. The CDR3 DNA reads TGTGCCAGCAGTTCCGCCGGGACAGTTGAAAAACTGTTTTTT. The encoded protein is CASSSAGTVEKLFF.

As regards this clone: Its ends do not fully match the called genes, so a read error is possible. The chain couples TRBV6-5 to TRBJ1-1; D ambiguous. The CDR3 loop spans 13 amino acids. Germline assignment: CDR1 MNHEY and CDR2 SVGAGI. CDR3 in amino acids: CATSSAYNTEAFF. The CDR3 region has the DNA TGTGCCACCAGTTCGGCCTACAACACTGAAGCTTTCTTT.

The chain recombines TRBV27 with TRBJ2-7; no reliable D call. The germline gives CDR1 MNHEY, CDR2 SMNVEV (reference sequence). V was clipped by 8 bases and J by 0 bases, with 14 bases between them. The CDR3 consists of 14 residues. The CDR3 bases are TGTGCCAGCTCTGTGGACGGCGGCTCCTACGAGCAGTACTTC. Its protein is CASSVDGGSYEQYF.

The chain links TRBV27 to TRBJ2-3; maybe TRBD2 (5 bases). The CDR3 extends over 16 amino acids. V lost 3 bases to trimming and J lost 0 bases, with 13 bases between them. CDR1 and CDR2 from the germline V gene are MNHEY and SMNVEV (reference sequence). DNA for the CDR3: TGTGCCAGCAGTTTCCATCTAGCAGTTAGCACAGATACGCAGTATTTT. Translation gives CASSFHLAVSTDTQYF.

The V call is TRBV13, the J call TRBJ1-5, with a tentative D call TRBD1 (5 bases). Trimming took 0 bases from V and 0 from J, leaving 6 bases between them. Germline lookup yields CDR1 PRHDT and CDR2 FYEKMQ (reference sequence). The CDR3 runs 15 residues. CDR3 nucleotide sequence: TGTGCCAGCAGCTTAGGCACAGGTAGCAATCAGCCCCAGCATTTT. Translated, it gives CASSLGTGSNQPQHF.

The chain employs TRBV7-8 and TRBJ1-4, with D perhaps matching TRBD1 (6 bases). There are 14 residues in the CDR3. V was cut by 7 bases and J by 4 bases, with 13 bases left in between. Germline lookup yields CDR1 SGHVS and CDR2 FQNEAQ. CDR3 protein: CASTPGQRNEKLFF. In nucleotides, the CDR3 is TGTGCCAGCACCCCCGGACAGCGTAATGAAAAACTGTTTTTT.

This clone is a singleton in its sample. The V gene is TRBV4-1, the J gene TRBJ2-2; 7 bases are shared with TRBD2. Germline CDR1 is MGHRA and CDR2 is YSYEKL. This CDR3 is built from 16 residues. Germline trimming cut 4 bases from V and 1 base from J; bases unmatched to any gene: 6. The CDR3 loop is CASSRGEGWNTGELFF. The DNA for the CDR3 is TGCGCCAGCAGCCGAGGGGAGGGATGGAACACCGGGGAGCTGTTTTTT.

V is TRBV10-3 and J is TRBJ1-3, with D tentatively TRBD1 (6 bases). Germline V gene sequence: CDR1 ENHRY, CDR2 SYGVKD. Deletions cut 7 bases from V and 0 bases from J, with 13 bases between. This CDR3 is 15 amino acids long. The CDR3 sequence is CAITRGGASGNTIYF. The DNA for the CDR3 is TGTGCCATCACAAGAGGGGGAGCCTCTGGAAACACCATATATTTT.

J is TRBJ2-7 and V is TRBV4-3, with TRBD1 as a possible D gene (6 bases). Germline V gene lookup returns CDR1 LGHNA and CDR2 YSLEER. V was shortened by 0 bases and J by 7 bases, with 25 bases between the two germline ends. This CDR3 contains 18 residues. The CDR3 DNA reads TGCGCCAGCAGCCAAGACCCCTTTGACAGGCGGATATCGAAAGAGCAGTACTTC. It yields the protein CASSQDPFDRRISKEQYF.

The gene calls are TRBV6-1 and TRBJ2-5; D call uncertain. The germline V and J ends were trimmed by 3 bases and 7 bases, with 6 bases remaining between them. This CDR3 region has 11 residues. Germline V gives CDR1 MNHNS, CDR2 SASEGT. The CDR3 loop is CASSEPLTQYF. Here the CDR3 DNA reads TGTGCCAGCAGTGAGCCCCTGACCCAGTACTTC.

This chain links TRBV7-9 with TRBJ2-7; the D is unclear. CDR3 length equals 14 residues. Between the trimmed V and J ends, which lost 3 bases and 2 bases, there was a span of 11 bases. Per the germline V gene, CDR1 is SEHNR and CDR2 is FQNEAQ (reference sequence). CDR3 nucleotides: TGTGCCAGCAGCTTGAAGGCTGGCCCCTACGAGCAGTACTTC. Translating gives CASSLKAGPYEQYF.

The J gene is TRBJ1-6, the V gene TRBV5-1; no definite D call. This CDR3 contains 15 residues. V was clipped by 1 base and J by 5 bases, with 10 bases between them. CDR1 is SGHRS and CDR2 is YFSETQ in the germline V gene. This chain's CDR3 is CASSLREANNSPLHF. For the CDR3, the DNA is TGCGCCAGCAGCTTGCGGGAGGCCAATAATTCACCCCTCCACTTT.

The chain uses TRBV4-2 and TRBJ1-4, with D maybe TRBD1 (6 bases). Trimming removed 8 bases from V and 3 bases from J, with 10 bases in between. Germline assignment: CDR1 LGHNA and CDR2 YNFKEQ. This CDR3 contains 13 residues. The CDR3 here is CASGGGPNEKLFF. Written as DNA, the CDR3 is TGTGCCAGCGGCGGGGGGCCTAATGAAAAACTGTTTTTT.